This is a list of T cell receptor beta chains from one sample in a study of early T cells in non-severe SARS-CoV-2 infection. TCRdb called the 5' RACE reads again in MiXCR, with one record for every CDR3 protein. This table holds around 60,000 distinct CDR3 sequences, around an eighth found once. Material for sequencing was whole blood. Receptors originate from an adult who was a healthcare worker with PCR-confirmed SARS-CoV-2 infection or an uninfected control (not recorded which). Each CDR3 is given with its conserved first and last residue. The D gene is left open where the match is weak. Some rows mark clone size as missing; the rest say once, few, many or name a class of expanded clone.

TRBJ2-7 TRBV20-1 . . TGCAGTGCTAGAAAAAAGGACCTAACCTCCTACGAGCAGTACTTC CSARKKDLTSYEQYF
TRBJ2-7 TRBV4-3 TRBD1 many TGCGCCAGCAGCCAAAGCACCGGGACAGGGTCAGATGAGCAGTACTTC CASSQSTGTGSDEQYF
TRBJ1-4 TRBV3-1 . many TGTGCCAGCAGCCCGAACGGGGGGCAGGAAAAACTGTTTTTT CASSPNGGQEKLFF
TRBJ2-5 TRBV9 . few TGTGCCAGCAGCGGAAGAGGGGTATTGTCGGAGACCCAGTACTTC CASSGRGVLSETQYF
TRBJ2-1 TRBV21-1 . many TGTGCCAGCACTAAGGGGACGGAAAATGAGCAGTTCTTC CASTKGTENEQFF
TRBJ2-1 TRBV24-1 . many TGTGCCACCCCGGTACGGGCCATGTACAATGAGCAGTTCTTC CATPVRAMYNEQFF
TRBJ2-3 TRBV20-1 TRBD1 . TGCAGTGTAAGGGGGCCGAGCACAGATACGCAGTATTTT CSVRGPSTDTQYF
TRBJ2-7 TRBV6-2/TRBV6-3 TRBD2 . TGTGCCAGCAGTTTGTCTAGCGGGAGCTCCTACGAGCAGTACTTC CASSLSSGSSYEQYF
TRBJ1-4 TRBV7-9 . few TGTGCCAGCATCAAAGTTGGCCAGGGGAACGAAAAACTGTTTTTT CASIKVGQGNEKLFF
TRBJ1-1 TRBV18 . few TGTGCCAGCTCACAAAACGGGGGCTACATAGGGGTTGAAGCTTTCTTT CASSQNGGYIGVEAFF
TRBJ2-1 TRBV18 . many TGTGCCAGCTCACCCCGCAGGGGAGACAATGAGCAGTTCTTC CASSPRRGDNEQFF
TRBJ2-1 TRBV5-1 TRBD2 . TGCGCCAGCAGCTTGCTCCCGGCGGGAGGCTGGAATGAGCAGTTCTTC CASSLLPAGGWNEQFF
TRBJ1-4 TRBV2 . many TGTGCCAGCAGTGCGGGCGGAGGCGTCGGTGGTGAAAAACTGTTTTTT CASSAGGGVGGEKLFF
TRBJ2-5 TRBV12-3/TRBV12-4 TRBD1 few TGTGCCAGCAGTTTAGGGACAGGGGGCCGGGAGACCCAGTACTTC CASSLGTGGRETQYF
TRBJ2-1 TRBV20-1 . few TGCAGTGCTAGAGAACTAGATGAGCAGTTCTTC CSARELDEQFF
TRBJ1-1 TRBV5-1 . many TGCGCCAGCAGCTTCGGGACAACGAACACTGAAGCTTTCTTT CASSFGTTNTEAFF
TRBJ2-2 TRBV7-2 TRBD2 many TGTGCCAGCAGCTTAGTAGCGGGGGTGAACACCGGGGAGCTGTTTTTT CASSLVAGVNTGELFF
TRBJ2-2 TRBV20-1 TRBD2 . TGCAGAGCTAGCGGGAGGAGCACCGGGGAGCTGTTTTTT CRASGRSTGELFF
TRBJ1-2 TRBV27 . few TGTGCCAGCAGTACAGGGCAGGGAGGACGGGGCGGCTACACCTTC CASSTGQGGRGGYTF
TRBJ1-2 TRBV28 . . TGTGCCACTGAGACTTTGGGACTCCAGCAAGTCTATGGCTACACCTTC CATETLGLQQVYGYTF
TRBJ2-5 TRBV27 . many TGTGCCAGCAGAACCCAGACGGGGGCCCAAGAGACCCAGTACTTC CASRTQTGAQETQYF
TRBJ1-5 TRBV20-1 . . TGCAGTGCTTTACAGGGAAATCAGCCCCAGCATTTT CSALQGNQPQHF
TRBJ2-7 TRBV6-1 . many TGTGCCAGCAGTACAGGATTATCCTACGAGCAGTACTTC CASSTGLSYEQYF
TRBJ1-6 TRBV4-1 . many TGCGCCAGCAGCCAAGAGGAGAGAACAGATAATTCACCCCTCCACTTT CASSQEERTDNSPLHF
TRBJ2-1 TRBV11-2 . . TGTGCCAGCAGCTCTCGAAAATACCGGGACTCTAGCTCCTACAATGAGCAGTTCTTC CASSSRKYRDSSSYNEQFF
TRBJ2-7 TRBV4-2 . . TGTGCCAGCAACCAAGAAATAGGGGGTTACGGCGAGCAGTACTTC CASNQEIGGYGEQYF
TRBJ2-3 TRBV7-8 . . TGTGCCAGCAGCTTAGTAAGGTCAGGAACAGATACGCAGTATTTT CASSLVRSGTDTQYF
TRBJ2-1 TRBV20-1 TRBD1 few TGCAGTGCTCCAAGCCGGGACAGGGGAGACAATGAGCAGTTCTTC CSAPSRDRGDNEQFF
TRBJ1-5 TRBV14 . few TGTGCCAGCAGCCATACCTTGACAGGTCGTCCGCATTTT CASSHTLTGRPHF
TRBJ2-3 TRBV6-4 TRBD1 few TGTGCCAGCAGTCTAGACAGGGTGATCTTCTGCACAGATACGCAGTATTTT CASSLDRVIFCTDTQYF
TRBJ1-1 TRBV12-3/TRBV12-4 TRBD1 few TGTGCCAGCAGTCCCCAAGGACAGGGATGGACTGAAGCTTTCTTT CASSPQGQGWTEAFF
TRBJ2-7 TRBV19 . . TGTGCCAGTAGTATCCAGGCCGGGGCGGGCTACGAGCAGTACTTC CASSIQAGAGYEQYF
TRBJ1-1 TRBV6-5 TRBD1 few TGTGCCAGCAGACAGGGGGGTGAAGCTTTCTTT CASRQGGEAFF
TRBJ2-6 TRBV3-1 . many TGTGCCAGCAGCCAACTTGATGGGGCCAACGTCCTGACTTTC CASSQLDGANVLTF
TRBJ2-1 TRBV4-1 TRBD1 . TGCGCCAGCAGCCCGATCATGGACAGGGACTACAATGAGCAGTTCTTC CASSPIMDRDYNEQFF
TRBJ1-4 TRBV12-3/TRBV12-4 . few TGTGCCAGCAGTCCGCCGACAGTTTTGGGGAATGAAAAACTGTTTTTT CASSPPTVLGNEKLFF
TRBJ2-7 TRBV6-2/TRBV6-3 . few TGTGCCAGCAGCTTTACGGGGGCCTACGAGCAGTACTTC CASSFTGAYEQYF
TRBJ1-2 TRBV29-1 . . TGCAGCGTAGAACTGTCTGACTGGCGAGGCTACACCTTC CSVELSDWRGYTF
TRBJ1-6 TRBV28 . few TGTGCCAGCAGCCCGCCCCCACAACCCGCTCGATCACCCCTCCACTTT CASSPPPQPARSPLHF
TRBJ1-6 TRBV6-1 TRBD1 few TGTGCCAGCAGACGGACAGGGGGCTATAATTCACCCCTCCACTTT CASRRTGGYNSPLHF
TRBJ1-3 TRBV29-1 . few TGCAGCACCTCAACCGGACTCTCTGGAAACACCATATATTTT CSTSTGLSGNTIYF
TRBJ2-1 TRBV29-1 . few TGCAGCGTTGTCGTTATATCCTACAATGAGCAGTTCTTC CSVVVISYNEQFF
TRBJ1-6 TRBV7-2 . . TGTGCCAGCAGCACCCGGGACTCCGATTCACCCCTCCACTTT CASSTRDSDSPLHF
TRBJ2-7 TRBV19 TRBD1 few TGTGCCAGTGGGAAGGGACAGCAGTACGAGCAGTACTTC CASGKGQQYEQYF
TRBJ2-7 TRBV9 TRBD2 . TGTGCCAGCAGCGTGTCTACTAGCGGGAGGGACGAGCAGTACTTC CASSVSTSGRDEQYF
TRBJ2-1 TRBV18 TRBD1 . TGTGCCAGCTCAGCGGACAGGGGGGCTGTAGACTACAATGAGCAGTTCTTC CASSADRGAVDYNEQFF
TRBJ2-7 TRBV6-1 TRBD2 many TGTGCCAGCAGTCCTAGCGGGGGGGAGCTTTCCTACGAGCAGTACTTC CASSPSGGELSYEQYF
TRBJ1-1 TRBV29-1 TRBD1 few TGCAGCGTTGAGAGGGGGACTCAAACAGGGGGAGCTTTCTTT CSVERGTQTGGAFF
TRBJ2-7 TRBV20-1 . few TGCAGTGCTAGAGATCTACAAACCTACGAGCAGTACTTC CSARDLQTYEQYF
TRBJ1-5 TRBV19 . few TGTGCCAGTAGTATCCTCCACAGGGAACGCAATCAGCCCCAGCATTTT CASSILHRERNQPQHF
TRBJ2-2 TRBV5-4 TRBD2 . TGTGCCAGCAGGGAGGCGGGAGTGACCGGGGAGCTGTTTTTT CASREAGVTGELFF
TRBJ2-7 TRBV7-9 TRBD2 many TGTGCCAGCAGCTCTGGGACTAGCGGGAGTGGGGGGGCCTACGAGCAGTACTTC CASSSGTSGSGGAYEQYF
TRBJ1-1 TRBV29-1 . . TGCAGCGCTGGGACCCCTCCGGGGAACACTGAAGCTTTCTTT CSAGTPPGNTEAFF
TRBJ2-1 TRBV19 . few TGTGCCAGTAGTACCCAGGGCGGTAGCTCCTACAATGAGCAGTTCTTC CASSTQGGSSYNEQFF
TRBJ1-2 TRBV4-3 . many TGCGCCAGCTCTCCCTCGAGATCGGAGATAAACTATGGCTACACCTTC CASSPSRSEINYGYTF
TRBJ2-3 TRBV6-6 . few TGTGCCAGCAGTTATGGGCCAGATACGCAGTATTTT CASSYGPDTQYF
TRBJ2-3 TRBV28 TRBD2 many TGTGCCAGCAGTCCGACTAGCGGGAGGTATACGCAGTATTTT CASSPTSGRYTQYF